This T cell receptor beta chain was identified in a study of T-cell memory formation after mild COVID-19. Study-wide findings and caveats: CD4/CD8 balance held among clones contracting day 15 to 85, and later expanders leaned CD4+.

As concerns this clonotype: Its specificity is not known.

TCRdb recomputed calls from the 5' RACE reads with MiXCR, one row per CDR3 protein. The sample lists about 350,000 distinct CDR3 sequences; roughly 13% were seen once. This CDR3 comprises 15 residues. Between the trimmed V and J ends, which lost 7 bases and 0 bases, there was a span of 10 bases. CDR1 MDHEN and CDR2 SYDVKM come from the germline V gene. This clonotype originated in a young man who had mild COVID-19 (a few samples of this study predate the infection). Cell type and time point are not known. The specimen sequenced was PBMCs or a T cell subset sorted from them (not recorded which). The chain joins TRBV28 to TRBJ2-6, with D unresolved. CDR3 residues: CASIAESSGANVLTF. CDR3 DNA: TGTGCCAGCATAGCAGAGAGCTCTGGGGCCAACGTCCTGACTTTC. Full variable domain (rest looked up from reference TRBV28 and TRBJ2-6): DVKVTQSSRYLVKRTGEKVFLECVQDMDHENMFWYRQDPGLGLRLIYFSYDVKMKEKGDIPEGYSVSREKKERFSLILESASTNQTSMYLCASIAESSGANVLTFGAGSRLTVL.